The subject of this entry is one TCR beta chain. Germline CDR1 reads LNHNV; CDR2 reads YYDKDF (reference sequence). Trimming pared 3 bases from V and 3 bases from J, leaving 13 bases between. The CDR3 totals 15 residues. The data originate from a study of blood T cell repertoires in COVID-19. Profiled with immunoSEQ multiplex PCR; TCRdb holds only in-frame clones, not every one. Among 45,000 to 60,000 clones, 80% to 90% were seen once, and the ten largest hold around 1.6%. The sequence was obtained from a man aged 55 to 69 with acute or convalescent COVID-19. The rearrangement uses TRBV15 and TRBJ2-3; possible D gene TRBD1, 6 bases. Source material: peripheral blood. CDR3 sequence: CATSRLHRETDTQYF. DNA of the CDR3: TGTGCCACCAGCAGGCTACACAGGGAGACAGATACGCAGTATTTT.